The 16 T cell receptor beta chains reported below all come from one sample, sequenced in a study of post-analysis software for immune sequencing data. Notes on the study in general: With TRBV5-6, TRBV5-1 and TRBV20-1 included, about five TRBV segments were more frequent in patients than in controls.

Built from TCR beta cDNA, the libraries had unique molecular identifiers in them. TCRdb re-analysed the PCR reads in MiXCR, keeping a single row per CDR3 protein. In the table there are hundreds of thousands of distinct CDR3 sequences, approximately 53% of which are singletons. These receptors have no identified antigens. Source material: blood. Source of these receptors: a girl between 10 and 17 years old with multiple sclerosis.

This clonotype has just a few counts. The rearrangement joins TRBV4-1 to TRBJ2-1, with D tentatively TRBD1 or TRBD2 (5 bases each). V lost 3 bases to trimming and J lost 0 bases, with 12 bases between them. The CDR3 extends over 16 amino acids. The V gene's germline CDR1 is MGHRA and CDR2 YSYEKL. CDR3 nucleotide sequence: TGCGCCAGCAGCCATCCCGGGGCCAGCTCCTACAATGAGCAGTTCTTC. Its translation is CASSHPGASSYNEQFF.

This clonotype was counted a few times. The chain has TRBV20-1 and TRBJ2-3; TRBD1 aligns across 8 bases. Germline trimming cut 4 bases from V and 4 bases from J; bases unmatched to any gene: 10. CDR3 length: 15 residues. Germline V CDR1 and CDR2: DFQATT, SNEGSKA (reference sequence). The CDR3 protein is CSANRAQGASDTQYF. CDR3 nucleotides: TGCAGTGCTAACCGGGCCCAGGGGGCATCAGATACGCAGTATTTT.

The chain carries TRBV27 and TRBJ2-3; D ambiguous. The V end was cut by 6 bases, the J end by 7 bases, with 20 bases between. The CDR3 loop spans 15 amino acids. Germline lookup yields CDR1 MNHEY and CDR2 SMNVEV (reference sequence). CDR3 DNA: TGTGCCAGCAGAACCGGGCAGACACTCATCTATACGCAGTATTTT. It translates to CASRTGQTLIYTQYF.

V and J are TRBV5-1 and TRBJ2-1; TRBD2 is a possible D gene (5 bases). This CDR3 has 15 residues. Germline CDR1 reads SGHRS; CDR2 reads YFSETQ. With 1 base removed from V and 5 bases from J, the gap between germline ends came to 13 bases. In nucleotides, the CDR3 is TGCGCCAGCAGCTTGTATTCGGGGTACAACAATGAGCAGTTCTTC. Amino acid sequence: CASSLYSGYNNEQFF.

V and J are TRBV2 and TRBJ1-2, with no clear D. Per the germline V gene, CDR1 is SNHLY and CDR2 is FYNNEI. Trimming left V 6 bases short and J 2 bases short, with 4 bases between. The CDR3 is 11 residues long. This CDR3 is CASRENYGYTF. As DNA, the CDR3 is TGTGCCAGCAGGGAGAACTATGGCTACACCTTC. Based on the CDR3 plus reference TRBV2 and TRBJ1-2, the full variable domain is EPEVTQTPSHQVTQMGQEVILRCVPISNHLYFYWYRQILGQKVEFLVSFYNNEISEKSEIFDDQFSVERPDGSNFTLKIRSTKLEDSAMYFCASRENYGYTFGSGTRLTVV.

CDR3 protein: CASSLRVRGDAKNIQYF. DNA for the CDR3: TGTGCCAGCAGTTTGAGGGTGAGGGGGGACGCCAAAAACATTCAGTACTTC. V and J are TRBV12-3 or TRBV12-4 and TRBJ2-4; D tentatively reads TRBD1 or TRBD2 (6 bases each). There are 17 residues in the CDR3. The germline V and J ends were trimmed by 3 bases and 1 base, with 16 bases remaining between them.

This clonotype was detected a few times. This chain links TRBV6-2 or TRBV6-3 with TRBJ2-4; D remains ambiguous. Deletions cut 6 bases from V and 2 bases from J, with 14 bases between. The CDR3 is made up of 15 amino acids. CDR1 is MNHEY, CDR2 SVGEGT, per germline. This CDR3 reads CASRSQLITKNIQYF. CDR3 nucleotide sequence: TGTGCCAGCAGGTCCCAGCTTATCACCAAAAACATTCAGTACTTC.

V gene TRBV7-9 combines with J gene TRBJ2-4, with D unresolved. Judging by the DNA end, TRBJ2-5 fits better; the J call may be wrong. The CDR3 loop spans 13 amino acids. Germline V gives CDR1 SEHNR, CDR2 FQNEAQ (reference sequence). CDR3 in DNA: TGTGCCAGCAGCGGCCCTAAGAAAGAGACCCAGTACTTC. This gives the protein CASSGPKKETQYF.

V and J are TRBV12-3 or TRBV12-4 and TRBJ2-7, with no clear D. The length of the CDR3 is 13 residues. V lost 6 bases and J 0 bases, leaving 9 bases between the germline ends. Here the CDR3 reads CASRKQNSYEQYF. The CDR3 coding sequence is TGTGCCAGCAGAAAACAGAACTCCTACGAGCAGTACTTC.

The CDR3 loop is CASSGDSGRTAHEQYF. CDR3 nucleotides: TGTGCCAGCAGCGGGGATAGCGGGAGGACGGCCCATGAGCAGTACTTC. V gene TRBV5-6 combines with J gene TRBJ2-5; 10 positions agree with TRBD2. This CDR3 is built from 16 residues. CDR1 is SGHDT and CDR2 is YYEEEE in the germline V gene. The ends lost 4 bases at V and 11 bases at J; junction bases unmatched: 17.

The V call is TRBV18, the J call TRBJ2-7; D is uncertain. The J call is doubtful: the DNA matches TRBJ2-5 better. The CDR3 consists of 14 residues. The germline V gene has CDR1 KGHSH and CDR2 LQKENI. The CDR3 loop reads CASSPGLGPETQYF. DNA for the CDR3: TGTGCCAGCTCACCAGGGTTGGGCCCGGAGACCCAGTACTTC.

The chain couples TRBV20-1 to TRBJ2-1, with TRBD2 matching 11 bases. Germline V gene sequence: CDR1 DFQATT, CDR2 SNEGSKA (reference sequence). The junction had 12 bases not matched to a gene; V was cut back by 0 bases and J by 8 bases. The CDR3 consists of 17 residues. The CDR3 coding sequence is TGCAGTGCTAGAGATTGGGGTTTAGCGGGGGGGCCTTATGAGCAGTTCTTC. It translates to CSARDWGLAGGPYEQFF.

The chain has TRBV3-1 and TRBJ1-4; D is unclear. Germline CDR1 reads LGHDT; CDR2 reads YNNKEL (reference sequence). The CDR3 is 14 residues long. The ends were cut back, 1 base at V and 2 bases at J, with 5 bases in the middle. This CDR3 reads CASSQVATNEKLFF. CDR3 in DNA: TGTGCCAGCAGCCAAGTAGCGACTAATGAAAAACTGTTTTTT.

The genes are TRBV20-1 and TRBJ1-1; the match to TRBD1 covers 9 bases. The V gene's germline CDR1 is DFQATT and CDR2 SNEGSKA (reference sequence). The V and J ends lost 6 bases and 5 bases, in that order; junction bases with no gene match: 7. The CDR3 runs 13 residues. Written as DNA, the CDR3 is TGCAGTGCACGTGGACAGGGGATTACTGAAGCTTTCTTT. This gives the protein CSARGQGITEAFF.

The chain carries TRBV29-1 and TRBJ2-1; D is undetermined. This CDR3 comprises 17 residues. The germline CDR1 and CDR2 sequences are SQVTM and ANQGSEA. V was shortened by 7 bases and J by 5 bases, with 27 bases between the two germline ends. The CDR3 nucleotides are TGCAGCGGACCGCCGCGAAGGGCCCACAGATTCGACAATGAGCAGTTCTTC. Protein: CSGPPRRAHRFDNEQFF.

The CDR3 is CASSRNTTNRGSTDTQYF. CDR3 bases: TGCGCCAGCAGCAGGAACACGACTAACAGGGGTAGCACAGATACGCAGTATTTT. The V and J genes are TRBV5-1 and TRBJ2-3; 7 nucleotides line up with TRBD1. The V and J ends lost 4 bases and 0 bases, in that order; junction bases with no gene match: 14. This CDR3 has 18 amino acids. CDR1 and CDR2 from the germline V gene are SGHRS and YFSETQ.